This TCR beta chain was obtained from a study of blood T cells in healthy people across ages. Alongside a J-beta primer mix, a sample-barcoded 5' primer served in a second PCR lasting roughly 6 to 11 cycles. TCRdb re-derived calls from the 5' RACE reads in MiXCR, one entry per CDR3 protein. The sample records roughly 900,000 distinct CDR3 sequences, around 48% being singletons. CDR1 and CDR2 from the germline V gene are KGHSH and LQKENI. V was pared by 2 bases and J by 0 bases, with 8 bases between. The CDR3 contains 16 residues. The sequence was collected from a man aged 30-40 years in good health. The chain links TRBV18 to TRBJ1-6; a possible D gene is TRBD1 (6 bases). Sequencing used blood. CDR3 sequence: CASSPGQSSYNSPLHF. CDR3 DNA: TGTGCCAGCTCACCAGGACAGAGCTCCTATAATTCACCCCTCCACTTT.